A single sample is the source of the 12 T cell receptor beta chains below, sequenced in a study of post-analysis software for immune sequencing data. Study results and limitations: Five or six TRBV segments were more frequent in patients than controls; TRBV5-6, TRBV5-1 and TRBV20-1 belonged to this group.

Their antigens are not known. Built from TCR beta cDNA, the libraries had unique molecular identifiers in them. TCRdb fed the PCR reads into MiXCR, producing one record per CDR3 protein. This sample has hundreds of thousands of distinct CDR3 sequences, with 25% to 30% found just once. What was sequenced was blood. Source of these receptors: a girl aged 10-17 years with multiple sclerosis.

The chain employs TRBV11-2 and TRBJ2-3, with D possibly TRBD1 on 5 matching bases. The CDR3 runs 17 residues. Trimming cost V 3 bases and J 13 bases, with 29 bases left between them. The germline CDR1 and CDR2 sequences are SGHAT and FQNNGV. The CDR3 DNA reads as TGTGCCAGCAGCTTGGCCGGGCACCCATCCACAGTAAAAGGGGAGTATTTT. It yields the protein CASSLAGHPSTVKGEYF.

The chain joins TRBV7-6 to TRBJ2-6, with a tentative D call TRBD1 (5 bases). CDR3 size: 15 residues. V dropped 5 bases and J dropped 0 bases, with 8 bases sitting between them. Looked up from germline, CDR1 is SGHVS and CDR2 is FNYEAQ. This CDR3 is CASSITGSGANVLTF. The CDR3 nucleotides are TGTGCCAGCAGCATCACAGGCTCTGGGGCCAACGTCCTGACTTTC.

A single count supports this clonotype. The chain carries TRBV20-1 and TRBJ2-7; 7 bases are a match to TRBD2. Trimming removed 0 bases from V and 2 bases from J; junction bases left unmatched: 4. The CDR3 is 14 amino acids. Germline CDR1 is DFQATT and CDR2 is SNEGSKA (reference sequence). The CDR3 DNA reads as TGCAGTGCTAGAGATGGCGGACTAGCCTACGAGCAGTACTTC. This gives the protein CSARDGGLAYEQYF.

This rearrangement joins TRBV29-1 to TRBJ2-4, with D unresolved. CDR1 and CDR2 (germline): SQVTM, ANQGSEA. The CDR3 covers 13 residues. The V and J ends lost 4 bases and 0 bases respectively, with 7 bases between them. CDR3 region: CSVGDLAKNIQYF. The CDR3 bases are TGCAGCGTTGGGGATCTAGCCAAAAACATTCAGTACTTC.

This clonotype came up a few times. The chain joins TRBV7-9 to TRBJ1-1; 9 positions agree with TRBD1. The CDR3 spans 16 residues. J lost 1 base, V lost 5 bases, and 8 bases had no gene match. Per germline, CDR1 SEHNR and CDR2 FQNEAQ (reference sequence). The CDR3 coding sequence is TGTGCCAGCAGCCACTTACCGGGACAGGGGAACACTGAAGCTTTCTTT. It is translated as CASSHLPGQGNTEAFF. Drawing the rest from reference TRBV7-9 and TRBJ1-1, the complete variable domain is DTGVSQNPRHKITKRGQNVTFRCDPISEHNRLYWYRQTLGQGPEFLTYFQNEAQLEKSRLLSDRFSAERPKGSFSTLEIQRTEQGDSAMYLCASSHLPGQGNTEAFFGQGTRLTVV.

This clonotype was detected a few times. This chain links TRBV29-1 with TRBJ2-3; D ambiguous. Germline V gives CDR1 SQVTM, CDR2 ANQGSEA. The CDR3 consists of 13 residues. V lost 4 bases and J lost 2, with 10 bases in between. CDR3 sequence: CSVGQIDTDTQYF. The CDR3 DNA follows: TGCAGCGTTGGGCAGATAGACACAGATACGCAGTATTTT.

The gene calls are TRBV6-2 or TRBV6-3 and TRBJ2-7; D is ambiguous. This CDR3 has 13 amino acids. The germline V gene encodes CDR1 MNHEY and CDR2 SVGEGT. V was pared by 7 bases and J by 0 bases, with 10 bases between. CDR3 in amino acids: CASKDRSSYEQYF. The CDR3 region has the DNA TGTGCCAGCAAAGACCGGAGCTCCTACGAGCAGTACTTC.

V and J are TRBV13 and TRBJ1-4, with no clear D. The CDR3 covers 12 residues. From germline, CDR1 is PRHDT and CDR2 FYEKMQ (reference sequence). Deletions cut 0 bases from V and 12 bases from J, with 8 bases between. The CDR3 protein is CASSLGFEELFF. The CDR3 DNA is TGTGCCAGCAGCTTAGGGTTCGAGGAACTGTTTTTT.

This chain uses TRBV12-3 or TRBV12-4 with TRBJ2-5; TRBD2 agrees at 9 bases. Losses at the gene ends were 6 bases for V and 5 bases for J; bases not matched to a gene: 16. This CDR3 has 17 amino acids. CDR3 region: CASSQGRLAGPRETQYF. CDR3 coding DNA: TGTGCCAGCAGCCAAGGTCGTCTAGCGGGACCGCGGGAGACCCAGTACTTC.

The chain joins TRBV10-2 to TRBJ2-7; 12 bases line up with TRBD2. CDR1 is WSHSY and CDR2 is SAAADI in the germline V gene. V was pared by 3 bases and J by 4 bases, with 4 bases of the junction left unmatched. This CDR3 has 15 amino acids. The CDR3 region is CASSEGLAGRYEQYF. In DNA, the CDR3 is TGCGCCAGCAGTGAAGGACTAGCGGGAAGGTACGAGCAGTACTTC.

V gene TRBV7-2 combines with J gene TRBJ2-3, with a possible D match to TRBD1 (6 bases). V was clipped by 5 bases and J by 4 bases, with 19 bases between them. This CDR3 spans 16 amino acids. Germline CDR1 reads SGHTA; CDR2 reads FQGNSA. The CDR3 here is CASSQGQRGWADTQYF. DNA of the CDR3: TGTGCCAGCAGCCAAGGACAGAGGGGTTGGGCAGATACGCAGTATTTT. Combining the CDR3 with reference TRBV7-2 and TRBJ2-3 gives the whole variable domain GAGVSQSPSNKVTEKGKDVELRCDPISGHTALYWYRQSLGQGLEFLIYFQGNSAPDKSGLPSDRFSAERTGGSVSTLTIQRTQQEDSAVYLCASSQGQRGWADTQYFGPGTRLTVL.

This clonotype came up many times. The chain uses TRBV20-1 and TRBJ2-7, with 7 positions matching TRBD1. The trim removed 5 bases at V and 6 bases at J, leaving 7 bases unmatched. In germline, CDR1 is DFQATT, CDR2 SNEGSKA (reference sequence). The length of the CDR3 is 12 residues. The CDR3 loop is CSAHQGGTEQYF. CDR3 DNA: TGCAGTGCTCATCAAGGGGGCACCGAGCAGTACTTC.